This T cell receptor (beta chain) was captured in a study of beta chain features in type 1 diabetes. Study-wide background: Examination covered under 120 million sorted cells spanning all samples.

Expressed TCRB transcripts were sequenced after all isolated RNA was converted to cDNA. TCRdb keeps only in-frame clones here, not all; method: immunoSEQ multiplex PCR. The table records more than 150,000 clones, 8.5% to 10% of them present only once. Study-wide findings and caveats: The study left unresolved whether HLA type influences TCRB rearrangement. TCRB CDR3 length was moderately but significantly reduced in all four CD4+ subsets of Type 1 diabetes patients. PCR might pick shorter templates more often, in the same way for patients and controls.

This clone showed up just a few times. What it binds is not known. This CDR3 region has 16 residues. The V gene's germline CDR1 is SNHLY and CDR2 FYNNEI. V lost 5 bases, J lost 0 bases, and 7 bases stayed unmatched. Sequencing used central memory CD4+ T cells from blood. The chain is built from TRBV2 and TRBJ2-1, with 7 bases identical to TRBD2. The sequence derives from a woman under 40 with type 1 diabetes. The CDR3 spells CASSLGTTTSYNEQFF. The CDR3 bases are TGTGCCAGCAGTCTCGGGACTACCACCTCCTACAATGAGCAGTTCTTC.